One sample yielded the 28 T cell receptor beta chains listed below, sequenced in a study of Graves' ophthalmopathy and Graves' hyperthyroidism. Investigators amplified TCR beta CDR3 regions from RNA transcripts. RT-PCR with HTBI primers came first, then second-round multiplex PCR. MiXCR, applied by TCRdb to the multiplex PCR reads, yields one record per CDR3 protein. The sample lists a few hundred thousand distinct CDR3 sequences, roughly 15% occurring once. Sequences were obtained from peripheral blood. The receptors stem from an adult woman with stable Graves' hyperthyroidism.

This clonotype has a count of ten or more. Written as DNA, the CDR3 is TGTGCCAGCAGCCGACCGGGACAGGGCCGGGAGACCCAGTACTTC. This encodes CASSRPGQGRETQYF. The V gene is TRBV5-5, the J gene TRBJ2-5; 9 positions match TRBD1. Germline assignment: CDR1 SGHKS and CDR2 YYEKEE (reference sequence). The CDR3 is made up of 15 amino acids. Trimming cost V 4 bases and J 5 bases; bases outside gene matches: 9.

This clonotype has a count of ten or more. The V gene is TRBV28, the J gene TRBJ2-2; 12 bases agree with TRBD2. With 8 bases clipped from V and 7 bases from J, the junction kept 8 bases outside the gene matches. Germline CDR1 is MDHEN and CDR2 is SYDVKM. The CDR3 has 15 residues. The CDR3 reads CASRTSGRFNGELFF. In DNA, the CDR3 is TGTGCCAGCCGAACTAGCGGGAGGTTTAACGGGGAGCTGTTTTTT.

The chain is built from TRBV2 and TRBJ1-4, with D unclear. The CDR3 spans 15 residues. V gave up 8 bases and J gave up 0 bases, with 13 bases separating them. Germline V gene data show CDR1 as SNHLY and CDR2 as FYNNEI. The CDR3 bases are TGTGCCAGCGAACCCCTCCCTGCAACTAATGAAAAACTGTTTTTT. This translates into CASEPLPATNEKLFF.

This clonotype showed up just a few times. The chain is built from TRBV11-1 and TRBJ2-7; 7 bases fit TRBD1. Germline V gene lookup returns CDR1 SGHAT and CDR2 FQDESV (reference sequence). Trimming cost V 2 bases and J 4 bases; bases outside gene matches: 11. The CDR3 is 16 amino acids. The CDR3: CASSLYLTGTDYEQYF. The DNA for the CDR3 is TGTGCCAGCAGCTTATACCTGACCGGGACAGATTACGAGCAGTACTTC. Full variable domain (missing parts from reference TRBV11-1 and TRBJ2-7): EAEVAQSPRYKITEKSQAVAFWCDPISGHATLYWYRQILGQGPELLVQFQDESVVDDSQLPKDRFSAERLKGVDSTLKIQPAELGDSAMYLCASSLYLTGTDYEQYFGPGTRLTVT.

CDR3 loop: CAWSIRPDTQYF. CDR3 DNA: TGTGCCTGGAGTATCAGGCCAGATACGCAGTATTTT. The chain joins TRBV30 to TRBJ2-3; D is undetermined. CDR1 and CDR2 (germline): GTSNPN, SVGIG (reference sequence). Trimming stripped 2 bases from V and 4 bases from J, with 7 bases between. The CDR3 consists of 12 residues. Combining the CDR3 with reference TRBV30 and TRBJ2-3 gives the whole variable domain SQTIHQWPATLVQPVGSPLSLECTVEGTSNPNLYWYRQAAGRGLQLLFYSVGIGQISSEVPQNLSASRPQDRQFILSSKKLLLSDSGFYLCAWSIRPDTQYFGPGTRLTVL.

Ten or more counts support this clonotype. The chain recombines TRBV5-1 with TRBJ2-5; D possibly corresponds to TRBD1 (5 bases). The CDR3 has 16 residues. Germline V lookup: CDR1 SGHRS, CDR2 YFSETQ. V lost 4 bases and J 5 bases, leaving 21 bases between the germline ends. In DNA form, the CDR3 reads TGCGCCAGCAGCCCATCGCCCCAGGGCTTAGGGGAGACCCAGTACTTC. Translation gives CASSPSPQGLGETQYF.

The chain combines TRBV12-3 or TRBV12-4 with TRBJ2-7, with 11 bases matching TRBD2. This CDR3 region has 15 residues. J gave up 2 bases and V 7 bases, and 7 bases lay outside the gene matches. This CDR3 reads CASNLIAGGPYEQYF. Written as DNA, the CDR3 is TGTGCCAGCAACCTAATAGCGGGGGGGCCCTACGAGCAGTACTTC.

This clonotype appeared many times. The V and J genes are TRBV28 and TRBJ1-2; tentatively, D is TRBD1 (6 bases). The ends were cut back, 6 bases at V and 3 bases at J, with 11 bases in the middle. CDR3 size: 13 residues. Germline values: CDR1 MDHEN, CDR2 SYDVKM. The CDR3 sequence is CASRQGRDYGYTF. The CDR3 DNA reads TGTGCCAGCAGACAGGGTCGGGACTATGGCTACACCTTC.

This clonotype appeared many times. This chain joins TRBV27 and TRBJ2-2; 10 nucleotides agree with TRBD2. CDR1 is MNHEY and CDR2 is SMNVEV in the germline V gene (reference sequence). With V trimmed by 5 bases and J by 9 bases, 21 bases remained unmatched. CDR3 length equals 19 residues. This chain's CDR3 is CASSTRNRGLAGVTRELFF. CDR3 sequence (DNA): TGTGCCAGCAGTACCCGAAACCGCGGGCTAGCGGGAGTAACGAGGGAGCTGTTTTTT.

V usage is TRBV12-3 or TRBV12-4 and J usage is TRBJ1-1; D is ambiguous. V was clipped by 3 bases and J by 3 bases, with 11 bases between them. The CDR3 runs to 14 residues. This CDR3 reads CASSFLGLDTEAFF. The CDR3 nucleotides read TGTGCCAGCAGTTTTCTGGGGTTGGACACTGAAGCTTTCTTT.

This clonotype was seen at least ten times. The J gene is TRBJ2-7, the V gene TRBV6-5; tentatively, D is TRBD2 (6 bases). Deletions cut 4 bases from V and 5 bases from J, with 12 bases between. This CDR3 has 13 amino acids. Germline CDR1 MNHEY, CDR2 SVGAGI. The CDR3 DNA sequence: TGTGCCAGCAGTTCCGGGGGATCGAACGAGCAGTACTTC. This translates into CASSSGGSNEQYF.

In its sample, this clonotype was seen many times. As DNA, the CDR3 is TGTGCCAGCACCAAAACGGGTGGGGATGGCTACACCTTC. Translated: CASTKTGGDGYTF. The chain recombines TRBV27 with TRBJ1-2; D ambiguous. The germline gives CDR1 MNHEY, CDR2 SMNVEV (reference sequence). Trimming took 7 bases from V and 6 from J, leaving 15 bases between them. The CDR3 is 13 residues long.

Ten or more counts support this clonotype. The V call is TRBV10-3, the J call TRBJ1-1; D perhaps matches TRBD1 (5 bases). The germline V gene has CDR1 ENHRY and CDR2 SYGVKD. The V and J ends lost 6 bases and 1 base respectively, with 18 bases between them. The CDR3 runs 16 residues. DNA of the CDR3: TGTGCCATCAGCCGGACCCGTGGGGCTTGGAACACTGAAGCTTTCTTT. This codes for CAISRTRGAWNTEAFF.

This clonotype was counted ten times or more. This chain joins TRBV6-2 or TRBV6-3 and TRBJ2-5, with 10 bases aligning to TRBD2. The CDR3 consists of 15 residues. In germline, CDR1 is MNHEY, CDR2 SVGEGT. V was pared by 6 bases and J by 2 bases, with 6 bases of the junction left unmatched. Here the CDR3 DNA reads TGTGCCAGCAGCCTGGGACTAGCGACACAAGAGACCCAGTACTTC. It codes for CASSLGLATQETQYF.

V and J are TRBV29-1 and TRBJ1-1; D uncertain. This CDR3 has 14 amino acids. Germline V lookup: CDR1 SQVTM, CDR2 ANQGSEA. V was shortened by 1 base and J by 1 base, with 10 bases between the two germline ends. In DNA form, the CDR3 reads TGCAGCGTTGAAGTTGACCGGCGGAACACTGAAGCTTTCTTT. Protein sequence: CSVEVDRRNTEAFF.

This clonotype was seen at least ten times. The J gene is TRBJ1-2, the V gene TRBV20-1; the match to TRBD1 covers 7 bases. This CDR3 has 12 amino acids. CDR1 is DFQATT and CDR2 is SNEGSKA in the germline V gene (reference sequence). Germline trimming cut 7 bases from V and 7 bases from J; bases unmatched to any gene: 9. Here the CDR3 DNA reads TGCAGTGGTTACAGGCGGGACAGTGGCTACACCTTC. This codes for CSGYRRDSGYTF.

This clonotype was seen many times. A read error may produce the germline difference seen at one junction end. J is TRBJ2-7 and V is TRBV28; TRBD2 agrees at 9 bases. In germline, CDR1 is MDHEN, CDR2 SYDVKM. The CDR3 is 15 residues long. CDR3 nucleotide sequence: TGTGCCAGCAGACCGACTAGCGGATCCGCCTACGAGCAGTGCTTC. Translation gives CASRPTSGSAYEQCF.

This clonotype was found many times. The gene calls are TRBV7-2 and TRBJ2-5; D is ambiguous. Trimming stripped 5 bases from V and 1 base from J, with 8 bases between. CDR1 and CDR2 (germline): SGHTA, FQGNSA. CDR3 length: 13 amino acids. CDR3 DNA: TGTGCCAGCAGCACCCGCCTCCAAGAGACCCAGTACTTC. It specifies CASSTRLQETQYF.

This clonotype was counted many times. The chain combines TRBV7-9 with TRBJ1-2; D uncertain. Trimming removed 1 base at V and 7 bases at J, with 16 bases between. The CDR3 runs to 15 residues. From germline, CDR1 is SEHNR and CDR2 FQNEAQ (reference sequence). Written as DNA, the CDR3 is TGTGCCAGCAGCTTAGAGGGAAATTCTTTAATTGGCTACACCTTC. Translation gives CASSLEGNSLIGYTF.

This clonotype was detected only a few times. The chain joins TRBV24-1 to TRBJ1-2; the match to TRBD1 covers 9 bases. This CDR3 comprises 17 residues. The J segment lost 6 bases and the V segment lost 4 bases, leaving 14 bases of the junction unmatched. Germline CDR1 KGHDR, CDR2 SFDVKD. DNA of the CDR3: TGTGCCACCAGTGACCCCGCGATGGGACAGGGCGCCAATGGCTACACCTTC. It yields the protein CATSDPAMGQGANGYTF.

This clonotype was found many times. V is TRBV7-9 and J is TRBJ2-5, with 8 bases fitting TRBD2. V was clipped by 2 bases and J by 2 bases; unmatched bases: 4. Per germline, CDR1 SEHNR and CDR2 FQNEAQ (reference sequence). The CDR3 length is 15 residues. The CDR3 here is CASSLYPGGQETQYF. CDR3 coding DNA: TGTGCCAGCAGCTTATATCCGGGAGGGCAAGAGACCCAGTACTTC.

This rearrangement joins TRBV2 to TRBJ2-5; the D gene could be TRBD1 or TRBD2 (5 bases each). The V end was cut by 3 bases, the J end by 3 bases, with 14 bases between. In germline, CDR1 is SNHLY, CDR2 FYNNEI. The CDR3 has 15 amino acids. Written as DNA, the CDR3 is TGTGCCAGCAGTGACGTGGGGACCACAGAAGAGACCCAGTACTTC. Its translation: CASSDVGTTEETQYF.

This clonotype was counted many times. The rearrangement uses TRBV20-1 and TRBJ1-1; D is undetermined. Germline V gene lookup returns CDR1 DFQATT and CDR2 SNEGSKA (reference sequence). This CDR3 is built from 16 residues. V was clipped by 0 bases and J by 5 bases, with 19 bases between them. In DNA form, the CDR3 reads TGCAGTGCTAGAGAACTAAGGTTCGGCGCGGGAACTGAAGCTTTCTTT. This encodes CSARELRFGAGTEAFF.

J is TRBJ2-5 and V is TRBV6-1; maybe TRBD2 (6 bases). The CDR3 extends over 14 amino acids. Looked up from germline, CDR1 is MNHNS and CDR2 is SASEGT. The V end lost 6 bases, the J end lost 2 bases, and 13 bases lay between the germline ends. CDR3 loop: CASRILASQETQYF. CDR3 bases: TGTGCCAGCAGGATCCTAGCGTCACAAGAGACCCAGTACTTC.

This clonotype has a handful of counts. The genes are TRBV19 and TRBJ2-2; 8 bases line up with TRBD1. The germline CDR1 and CDR2 sequences are LNHDA and SQIVND (reference sequence). Unmatched junction bases numbered 11, after V lost 5 bases and J lost 6 bases. The CDR3 has 16 residues. The CDR3: CASSAPRTGNAGELFF. Written as DNA, the CDR3 is TGTGCCAGTAGTGCCCCACGGACAGGGAATGCCGGGGAGCTGTTTTTT.

At least ten counts were recorded for this clonotype. This chain joins TRBV6-2 or TRBV6-3 and TRBJ1-5; D is undetermined. This CDR3 region has 16 residues. Germline CDR1 MNHEY, CDR2 SVGEGT. The V end lost 10 bases, the J end lost 4 bases, and 23 bases lay between the germline ends. The CDR3 sequence: CATHQNKGYPNQPQHF. The CDR3 DNA is TGTGCCACCCACCAGAACAAAGGGTACCCGAATCAGCCCCAGCATTTT.

This clonotype showed up many times. J is TRBJ1-5 and V is TRBV12-5; no reliable D call. This CDR3 has 11 amino acids. V was shortened by 6 bases and J by 3 bases, with 3 bases between the two germline ends. Germline V gives CDR1 LGHNT, CDR2 FRNRAP. The CDR3 loop reads CASGHNQPQHF. The CDR3 DNA sequence: TGTGCTAGTGGCCACAATCAGCCCCAGCATTTT. Variable domain in full (rest from reference TRBV12-5 and TRBJ1-5): DARVTQTPRHKVTEMGQEVTMRCQPILGHNTVFWYRQTMMQGLELLAYFRNRAPLDDSGMPKDRFSAEMPDATLATLKIQPSEPRDSAVYFCASGHNQPQHFGDGTRLSIL.

This clonotype was recorded many times. This sequence joins TRBV30 and TRBJ1-1; the match to TRBD1 covers 9 bases. V was pared by 5 bases and J by 0 bases, with 1 base of the junction left unmatched. CDR3 length: 13 residues. Germline V lookup: CDR1 GTSNPN, CDR2 SVGIG (reference sequence). CDR3 residues: CAWGTGLNTEAFF. The DNA of the CDR3 is TGTGCCTGGGGGACAGGGTTGAACACTGAAGCTTTCTTT.